This T cell receptor (beta chain) originates from a study of cytomegalovirus exposure and HLA in healthy donors. General study findings and limits: Trimming of TCR beta V- and J-genes showed a link, identified in a later analysis, to a missense DCLRE1C variant.

Germline V CDR1 and CDR2: MGHRA, YSYEKL. The CDR3 spans 14 residues. Trimming cost V 0 bases and J 8 bases; bases outside gene matches: 3. Remarks on this clone: Antigen unknown.

Primers included in the PCR were 60 Vbeta and 13 Jbeta primers. Original processing methods: The authors later counted 70 million to 85 million unique TCR beta chains, some 9.9 million of them shared. Using immunoSEQ multiplex PCR, the repertoire was profiled, and TCRdb retains in-frame clones only, with some absent. That table supplies the V and J calls and clone size; D and trimming were determined from the DNA. The profile shows tens of thousands of clones, more than 65% of them singletons. The TCR sequence derives from a woman aged 40 to 50 in good health and CMV-seropositive. The sample consisted of PBMCs. The chain has TRBV4-1 and TRBJ1-2; 10 bases are shared with TRBD1. The CDR3 DNA follows: TGCGCCAGCAGCCAAGAGGGGACAGGGGACGGCTACACCTTC. This encodes CASSQEGTGDGYTF.